This T cell receptor beta chain was identified in a study of cytomegalovirus exposure and HLA in healthy donors. A remark on this clone: The junction departs from germline at one end; a sequencing error may be responsible.

PCR employed 60 Vbeta and 13 Jbeta primers. TCRdb's copy holds only in-frame clones and misses some; the assay was immunoSEQ multiplex PCR. The data show 200,000 or so clones, 70% to 90% seen once. The CDR3 loop spans 13 amino acids. Per germline, CDR1 SGHRS and CDR2 YFSETQ. V gene TRBV5-1 combines with J gene TRBJ1-1; 12 positions match TRBD1. The sequence was obtained from a woman between 18 and 30 years old in good health and CMV-seropositive. Sequencing was done on a sample of PBMCs. The CDR3 DNA reads TGCGCCAGCAGCTCAGTAGGGACAGGGGGCGGTAAATTT. This translates into CASSSVGTGGGKF.